This paragraph covers one T cell receptor (beta chain) sequence. Authors' analysis steps: It was from reference gene primer amplification that nucleated cell counts were estimated. Sequencing was performed with immunoSEQ multiplex PCR; in TCRdb, only in-frame clones are kept and a portion is missing. D and trimming come from the DNA, and the V and J calls and clone size come from that table. This sample has approximately 150,000 clones, with over 90% found just once. The data derive from a study of blood T cell repertoires in COVID-19. The overall study: Acute and convalescent COVID-19 samples came from the United States, Italy and Spain.

Losses at the gene ends were 6 bases for V and 0 bases for J; bases not matched to a gene: 5. Germline values: CDR1 SNHLY, CDR2 FYNNEI. This CDR3 has 16 amino acids. The source material was peripheral blood. This TCR was sampled from a woman in her sixties or seventies with COVID-19, enrolled during active disease. This chain joins TRBV2 and TRBJ1-6, with TRBD1 identical over 7 bases. The CDR3 spells CASRDRRSSYNSPLHF. CDR3 DNA: TGTGCCAGCAGGGACAGGCGGAGCTCCTATAATTCACCCCTCCACTTT.